The source of this T cell receptor beta chain is a study of blood T cell repertoires in COVID-19. Whole-study context: The samples span acute and convalescent COVID-19 from the United States, Italy and Spain.

Cohort allocation depended upon clinical history that participants reported. Method: immunoSEQ multiplex PCR; TCRdb's copy keeps in-frame clones and lacks some. The data show about 210,000 clones, around 90% seen once. The V segment lost 6 bases and the J segment 2 bases; nucleotides outside the gene matches: 6. Germline CDR1 SGDLS, CDR2 YYNGEE. The CDR3 extends over 15 amino acids. V is TRBV9 and J is TRBJ2-3; 10 bases align to TRBD1. Sequenced material: PBMCs or T cells enriched from blood (not recorded which). The clonotype was recovered from a man aged 18 to 35 with acute COVID-19. The CDR3 DNA reads TGTGCCAGCACCGGAGACAGGGGGCCCACAGATACGCAGTATTTT. This codes for CASTGDRGPTDTQYF.